This T cell receptor beta chain was retrieved from a study of blood T cells in healthy people across ages. Sample-barcoded 5' priming and a J-beta primer mix drove a second PCR of 7 to 11 cycles. CDR3-containing paired-end reads numbered at least 2.5 million in each sample. TCRdb ran MiXCR on the 5' RACE reads and lists one entry per CDR3 protein. Altogether 760,000 or so distinct CDR3 sequences are present, more than 20% being singletons, with the ten largest covering under 9.5%. V trimming: 2 bases; J trimming: 6 bases; junction bases outside the gene matches: 3. Germline V CDR1 and CDR2: SGHRS, YFSETQ. The CDR3 runs 14 residues. This clonotype was counted between two and nine times. These records were also assigned to another study, of T cells of mothers and their children. That source adds: The donors comprised five or six children and their three healthy Caucasian mothers. In each mother, TCR beta CDR3 reads exceeded 10 million; in each child, they numbered a few million. Thymic selection molds TCR recombination output in a comparable way in related and unrelated pairs.

This sequence originates from a boy aged 5-17 years in good health. The source material was blood. The chain links TRBV5-1 to TRBJ1-1; 11 bases match TRBD1. The CDR3 loop is CASSFGQGASEAFF. The CDR3 DNA reads as TGCGCCAGCAGCTTTGGACAGGGGGCTTCTGAAGCTTTCTTT.